The 27 T cell receptor beta chains presented below share a single source sample, sequenced in a study of blood T cells in healthy people across ages. PCR was performed a second time for about 7 to 12 cycles using a sample-barcoded 5' primer and a J-beta primer mix. In TCRdb, the 5' RACE reads were re-called with MiXCR into one record per CDR3 protein. The table has roughly 1.4 million distinct CDR3 sequences, around 55% seen once. Sequencing was done on a sample of blood. The origin of the receptors is a man between 18 and 35 years old in good health.

The chain recombines TRBV7-8 with TRBJ2-2; no reliable D call. The CDR3 sequence is 14 residues long. In germline, CDR1 is SGHVS, CDR2 FQNEAQ. V was clipped by 5 bases and J by 8 bases, with 15 bases between them. DNA of the CDR3: TGTGCCAGCAGCCCCGGACCTCATGGGGGGGAGCTGTTTTTT. Translating it yields CASSPGPHGGELFF.

The chain recombines TRBV24-1 with TRBJ2-5; a possible D gene is TRBD1 (6 bases). CDR3 length: 13 amino acids. Germline V gene sequence: CDR1 KGHDR, CDR2 SFDVKD. Trimming removed 5 bases from V and 11 bases from J, with 17 bases in between. The CDR3, as DNA: TGTGCCACCAGTGTTCCAGGGGACAATGAGCAGTACTTC. Its protein product is CATSVPGDNEQYF.

J is TRBJ2-2 and V is TRBV29-1; D remains ambiguous. The CDR3 is made up of 13 amino acids. V was cut by 5 bases and J by 6 bases, with 13 bases left in between. The germline V gene has CDR1 SQVTM and CDR2 ANQGSEA. CDR3 sequence reads: CSVWKRAAGELFF. For the CDR3, the DNA is TGCAGCGTTTGGAAAAGGGCGGCCGGGGAGCTGTTTTTT.

The gene calls are TRBV21-1 and TRBJ2-5; the table assigns TRBD2, which was not confirmed against the DNA. TRBV21-1 constitutes a pseudogene. This CDR3 contains 16 residues. This CDR3 reads CASSCRTRKIQETQYF. The CDR3 DNA reads TGTGCCAGCAGTTGCCGGACTCGTAAGATCCAAGAGACCCAGTACTTC.

The J gene is TRBJ2-3, the V gene TRBV7-9; D gene unclear. Trimming cost V 7 bases and J 2 bases, with 10 bases left between them. Germline CDR1 reads SEHNR; CDR2 reads FQNEAQ (reference sequence). The CDR3 is 13 amino acids. CDR3 in amino acids: CASNPFATDTQYF. The DNA of the CDR3 is TGTGCCAGCAACCCTTTCGCCACAGATACGCAGTATTTT.

This clonotype was detected a few times. The chain links TRBV29-1 to TRBJ2-3; D unresolved. Per germline, CDR1 SQVTM and CDR2 ANQGSEA. The CDR3 has 14 residues. Trimming stripped 4 bases from V and 1 base from J, with 12 bases between. The CDR3 bases are TGCAGCGTTGTGGGCGGTGGAGGCACAGATACGCAGTATTTT. This codes for CSVVGGGGTDTQYF.

This clonotype appeared a few times. The chain couples TRBV20-1 to TRBJ2-7; 7 bases fit TRBD1. The CDR3 covers 14 residues. Trimming cost V 4 bases and J 3 bases; bases outside gene matches: 9. Germline-derived CDR1 and CDR2 are DFQATT and SNEGSKA (reference sequence). The CDR3 coding sequence is TGCAGTGCTACCTTCTCCGGACAGGTCTACGAGCAGTACTTC. This encodes CSATFSGQVYEQYF.

This clonotype was found a few times. This sequence joins TRBV7-2 and TRBJ2-1; D not certain. Per the germline V gene, CDR1 is SGHTA and CDR2 is FQGNSA. The CDR3 is made up of 12 amino acids. The germline V and J ends were trimmed by 2 bases and 8 bases, with 7 bases remaining between them. The CDR3 here is CASSLMVDEQFF. CDR3 DNA: TGTGCCAGCAGCTTAATGGTTGATGAGCAGTTCTTC.

The V and J genes are TRBV20-1 and TRBJ2-7; 11 positions agree with TRBD1. This CDR3 is built from 15 residues. Germline V gene sequence: CDR1 DFQATT, CDR2 SNEGSKA (reference sequence). The ends lost 3 bases at V and 5 bases at J; junction bases unmatched: 9. The chain's CDR3 is CSARAFRTGGDEQYF. The CDR3 DNA reads TGCAGTGCTAGGGCGTTTCGGACAGGGGGCGACGAGCAGTACTTC.

This clonotype was counted only a few times. The chain is built from TRBV20-1 and TRBJ2-7; 8 nucleotides match TRBD1. Unmatched junction bases numbered 4, after V lost 0 bases and J lost 0 bases. The germline V gene encodes CDR1 DFQATT and CDR2 SNEGSKA (reference sequence). The CDR3 spans 15 residues. The CDR3 here is CSAREPGQASYEQYF. The CDR3 DNA reads as TGCAGTGCTAGAGAACCGGGACAGGCCTCCTACGAGCAGTACTTC.

This clonotype was counted a few times. The chain uses TRBV5-1 and TRBJ2-7; TRBD2 might be the D (5 bases). The CDR3 has 14 amino acids. From germline, CDR1 is SGHRS and CDR2 YFSETQ. V was clipped by 4 bases and J by 4 bases, with 15 bases between them. This CDR3 reads CASSARGVNYEQYF. CDR3 nucleotide sequence: TGCGCCAGCAGCGCACGGGGAGTTAATTACGAGCAGTACTTC. Using reference TRBV5-1 and TRBJ2-7 for the parts outside the CDR3, the full variable domain is KAGVTQTPRYLIKTRGQQVTLSCSPISGHRSVSWYQQTPGQGLQFLFEYFSETQRNKGNFPGRFSGRQFSNSRSEMNVSTLELGDSALYLCASSARGVNYEQYFGPGTRLTVT.

J is TRBJ2-3 and V is TRBV12-3 or TRBV12-4, with D hard to call. This CDR3 region has 13 residues. Trimming shortened V by 2 bases and J by 6 bases, and 9 bases separated the two germline ends. The CDR3 region has the DNA TGTGCCAGCAGTTTACCCAACCAGGATACGCAGTATTTT. This codes for CASSLPNQDTQYF.

The genes are TRBV4-3 and TRBJ2-7; D is perhaps TRBD1 (6 bases). V lost 0 bases, J lost 3 bases, and 12 bases lay in between. CDR1 is LGHNA and CDR2 is YSLEER in the germline V gene. The CDR3 is 15 amino acids. The CDR3 DNA follows: TGCGCCAGCAGCCAAGATAGGGACATAATCTACGAGCAGTACTTC. Its protein product is CASSQDRDIIYEQYF.

This clonotype was detected ten times or more. The rearrangement joins TRBV7-6 to TRBJ2-2, with D perhaps given as TRBD1 or TRBD2 (5 bases each). Trimming removed 5 bases at V and 5 bases at J, with 12 bases between. Germline V lookup: CDR1 SGHVS, CDR2 FNYEAQ. CDR3 size: 14 residues. CDR3 in DNA: TGTGCCAGCAGCCCACGTGAGGGGACCGGGGAGCTGTTTTTT. The encoded protein is CASSPREGTGELFF.

This clonotype has only one observation. This sequence joins TRBV6-4 and TRBJ1-2, with 9 bases lining up with TRBD1. V was clipped by 3 bases and J by 6 bases; unmatched bases: 14. There are 17 residues in the CDR3. Germline lookup yields CDR1 MRHNA and CDR2 SNTAGT. In nucleotides, the CDR3 is TGTGCCAGCAGTGATCATCTACAGGGGGCTATAGCTAATGGCTACACCTTC. Amino acid sequence: CASSDHLQGAIANGYTF.

A few counts support this clonotype. The V gene is TRBV5-1, the J gene TRBJ2-3, with D perhaps matching TRBD2 (6 bases). With 2 bases removed from V and 4 bases from J, the gap between germline ends came to 14 bases. The CDR3 is made up of 15 amino acids. In germline, CDR1 is SGHRS, CDR2 YFSETQ. CDR3 sequence reads: CASSFSGSQADTQYF. The DNA for the CDR3 is TGCGCCAGCAGCTTTAGCGGTTCTCAAGCAGATACGCAGTATTTT.

This chain joins TRBV11-2 and TRBJ1-1; maybe TRBD1 (6 bases). V lost 7 bases to trimming and J lost 1 base, with 16 bases between them. Germline CDR1 is SGHAT and CDR2 is FQNNGV. The CDR3 is 15 residues long. The CDR3 loop reads CASTVEGGENTEAFF. DNA of the CDR3: TGTGCCAGCACCGTGGAGGGGGGCGAGAACACTGAAGCTTTCTTT.

This chain joins TRBV18 and TRBJ2-5; D is possibly TRBD1 or TRBD2 (5 bases each). The CDR3 contains 14 residues. V shed 3 bases and J shed 6 bases, with 14 bases lying between them. CDR1 and CDR2 from the germline V gene are KGHSH and LQKENI. Here the CDR3 DNA reads TGTGCCAGCTCACCGGATCCCCAGGGACAGACCCAGTACTTC. Protein sequence: CASSPDPQGQTQYF.

This clonotype occurred a few times. The chain employs TRBV14 and TRBJ1-2; 10 bases are shared with TRBD1. CDR1 and CDR2 from the germline V gene are SGHDN and FVKESK. The CDR3 loop spans 13 amino acids. J was trimmed by 6 bases and V by 3 bases; bases with no gene match: 1. This chain's CDR3 is CASSQTGGDGYTF. The CDR3 coding sequence is TGTGCCAGCAGCCAGACAGGGGGCGATGGCTACACCTTC.

J is TRBJ2-1 and V is TRBV4-1; 7 bases match TRBD2. The CDR3 has 17 amino acids. CDR1 MGHRA and CDR2 YSYEKL come from the germline V gene. V gave up 0 bases and J gave up 3 bases; unmatched junction bases: 8. The CDR3 DNA follows: TGCGCCAGCAGCCAAGAGGGGGGAGCGGGATACTACAATGAGCAGTTCTTC. Amino acids: CASSQEGGAGYYNEQFF.

The chain combines TRBV5-1 with TRBJ2-5; D gene uncertain. Trimming removed 0 bases from V and 5 bases from J, with 8 bases in between. Germline values: CDR1 SGHRS, CDR2 YFSETQ. This CDR3 is 13 amino acids long. The CDR3 region has the DNA TGCGCCAGCAGCTTGGTTCGTACGGAGACCCAGTACTTC. Amino acids: CASSLVRTETQYF.

The CDR3 region is CASSQEGRGKLFF. The CDR3 DNA reads TGCGCCAGCAGCCAAGAGGGACGCGGAAAACTGTTTTTT. V is TRBV4-3 and J is TRBJ1-4; D perhaps matches TRBD1 (5 bases). The germline V and J ends were trimmed by 0 bases and 10 bases, with 9 bases remaining between them. Per germline, CDR1 LGHNA and CDR2 YSLEER. CDR3 size: 13 residues.

The rearrangement uses TRBV29-1 and TRBJ1-4; the D gene is possibly TRBD1 (6 bases). Germline CDR1 reads SQVTM; CDR2 reads ANQGSEA. The CDR3 has 14 amino acids. Trimming left V 7 bases short and J 7 bases short, with 19 bases between. CDR3 region: CSASIAGGSEKLFF. Here the CDR3 DNA reads TGCAGCGCCTCTATAGCGGGGGGCAGTGAAAAACTGTTTTTT.

The table lists this clonotype with a count of one. V is TRBV4-2 and J is TRBJ1-5; a possible D gene is TRBD1 (6 bases). Trimming removed 0 bases at V and 4 bases at J, with 13 bases between. Germline loops: CDR1 LGHNA, CDR2 YNFKEQ. This CDR3 has 16 residues. CDR3 protein: CASSQETSGVNQPQHF. For the CDR3, the DNA is TGTGCCAGCAGCCAAGAAACCTCAGGGGTAAATCAGCCCCAGCATTTT.

This chain connects TRBV4-2 to TRBJ2-3; D possibly uses TRBD1 or TRBD2 (5 bases each). CDR3 length equals 17 residues. Germline lookup yields CDR1 LGHNA and CDR2 YNFKEQ. V dropped 0 bases and J dropped 1 base, with 14 bases sitting between them. CDR3 sequence (DNA): TGTGCCAGCAGCCAAGATCCGGGACGAGTGGGCACAGATACGCAGTATTTT. This translates into CASSQDPGRVGTDTQYF.

The chain carries TRBV20-1 and TRBJ2-1, with unresolved D. Germline assignment: CDR1 DFQATT and CDR2 SNEGSKA (reference sequence). Trimming stripped 1 base from V and 12 bases from J, with 16 bases between. The CDR3 loop spans 13 amino acids. CDR3 sequence (DNA): TGCAGTGCTAGAGGCAGAACCCAAAAACGGCAGTTCTTC. Translation gives CSARGRTQKRQFF.

Comment on this clonotype: An end of the junction does not agree with germline; a read error may underlie this. The chain carries TRBV3-1 and TRBJ1-2, with no clear D. Germline-derived CDR1 and CDR2 are LGHDT and YNNKEL (reference sequence). The CDR3 consists of 12 residues. The CDR3 nucleotides are TGCGCCAGCAGCCAATCAAACTATGGCTACACCTTC. This sequence encodes CASSQSNYGYTF.